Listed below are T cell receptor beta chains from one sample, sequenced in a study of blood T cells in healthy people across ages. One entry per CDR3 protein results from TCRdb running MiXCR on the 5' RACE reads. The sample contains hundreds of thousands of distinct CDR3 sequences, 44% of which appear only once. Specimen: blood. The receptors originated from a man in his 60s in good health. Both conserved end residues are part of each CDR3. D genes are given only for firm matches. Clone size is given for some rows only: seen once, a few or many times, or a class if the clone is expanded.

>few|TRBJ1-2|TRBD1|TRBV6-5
TGTGCCAGCAGTTACTCGAGGGGGCAAGGCTACACCTTC
CASSYSRGQGYTF
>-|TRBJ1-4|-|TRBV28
TGTGCCAGCAGTCCTCGACAGGTAGAAGAAAAACTGTTTTTT
CASSPRQVEEKLFF
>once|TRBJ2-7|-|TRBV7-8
TGTGCCAGCAGCTTAGTGGGGCAGGGTGAACTCCACGAGCAGTACTTC
CASSLVGQGELHEQYF
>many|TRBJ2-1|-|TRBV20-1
TGCAGTGCTAGTATTGTGGGCGAAACCTACAATGAGCAGTTCTTC
CSASIVGETYNEQFF
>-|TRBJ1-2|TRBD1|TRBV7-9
TGTGCCAGCAGCTTCGAGAGGACAGGGTCAGGCTACACCTTC
CASSFERTGSGYTF
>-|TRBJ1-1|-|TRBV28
TGTGCCAGCACCATTGACACTGAAGCTTTCTTT
CASTIDTEAFF
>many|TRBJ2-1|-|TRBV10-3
TGTGCCATCAGTACCGGGACTGCCAGGAACAATGAGCAGTTCTTC
CAISTGTARNNEQFF
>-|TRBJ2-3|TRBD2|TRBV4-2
TGTGCCAGCAGCCAGTCGGGACTAGCGGGGGCCCACACAGATACGCAGTATTTT
CASSQSGLAGAHTDTQYF
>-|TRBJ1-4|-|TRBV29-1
TGCAGCGTTGTGTGGACAGCAACTAATGAAAAACTGTTTTTT
CSVVWTATNEKLFF
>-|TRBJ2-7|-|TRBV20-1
TGCAGTGCCAAGGGCCCGTTTGGGGCTCATAGCTCCTACGAGCAGTACTTC
CSAKGPFGAHSSYEQYF
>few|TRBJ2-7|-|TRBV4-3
TGCGCCAGCAGCCTGGAACGGGGTGACTACGAGCAGTACTTC
CASSLERGDYEQYF
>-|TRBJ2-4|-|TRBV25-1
TGTGCCAGCAGTGGGGACACATACGGTGGCATTCAGTACTTC
CASSGDTYGGIQYF
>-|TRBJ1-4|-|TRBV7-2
TGTGCCAGCAGCCCTTCCTATTCAACTAATGAAAAACTGTTTTTT
CASSPSYSTNEKLFF
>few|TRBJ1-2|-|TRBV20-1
TGCAGTGCTTGGACCCGGGACGGACATGGCTACACCTTC
CSAWTRDGHGYTF
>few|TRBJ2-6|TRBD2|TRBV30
TGTGCCGCGCCTGCGGGAGACTCTGGGGCCAACGTCCTGACTTTC
CAAPAGDSGANVLTF
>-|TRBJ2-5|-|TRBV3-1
TGTGCCAGCAGCCAGATCCGTTACCAAGAGACCAAGTACTTC
CASSQIRYQETKYF
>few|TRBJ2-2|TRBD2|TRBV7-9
TGTGCCAGCAGCCCGGCTAGCGGGATAACCGGGGAGCTGTTTTTT
CASSPASGITGELFF
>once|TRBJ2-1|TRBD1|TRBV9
TGTGCCGGCAGCCTTCGACAGGGGGCCTACAATGAGCAGTTCTTC
CAGSLRQGAYNEQFF
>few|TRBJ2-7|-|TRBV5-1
TGCGCCAGCAGCTTGGAAGGGAAGGGCTCCTACGAGCAGTACTTC
CASSLEGKGSYEQYF
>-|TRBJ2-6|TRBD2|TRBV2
TGTGCCAGCAGTGATTCCCTAGCGGCGTTATCTGGGGCCAACGTCCTGACTTTC
CASSDSLAALSGANVLTF
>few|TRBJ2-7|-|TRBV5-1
TGCGCCAGCAGCTTGTCTGCAGGGACCTACGAGCAGTACTTC
CASSLSAGTYEQYF
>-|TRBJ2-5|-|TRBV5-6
TGTGCCAGCAGCTACACGGGGCTATCAAAAGAGACCCAGTACTTC
CASSYTGLSKETQYF
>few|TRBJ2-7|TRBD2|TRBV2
TGTGCCAGCAGGCCGGCTAGCGGGGTCGAGCAGTACTTC
CASRPASGVEQYF
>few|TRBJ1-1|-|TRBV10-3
TGTGCCATCAGCGAAGGGACGTTCACTGAAGCTTTCTTT
CAISEGTFTEAFF